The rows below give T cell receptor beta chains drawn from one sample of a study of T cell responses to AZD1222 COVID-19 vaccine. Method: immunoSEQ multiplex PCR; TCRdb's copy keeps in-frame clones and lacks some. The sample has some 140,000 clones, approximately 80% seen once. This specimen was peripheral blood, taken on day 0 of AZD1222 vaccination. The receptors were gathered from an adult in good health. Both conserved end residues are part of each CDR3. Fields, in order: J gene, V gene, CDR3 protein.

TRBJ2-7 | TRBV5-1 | CASSLLGQGPPYEQYF
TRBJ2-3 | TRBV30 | CAWMARDTQYF
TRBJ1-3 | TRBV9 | CASSDLSQGASGNTIYF
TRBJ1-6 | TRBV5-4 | CASSSRQGSYNSPLHF
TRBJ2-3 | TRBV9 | CASSLGQGGTDTQYF
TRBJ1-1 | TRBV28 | CASRTGGWDTEAFF
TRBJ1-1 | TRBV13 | CASSSPEGVVSEAFF
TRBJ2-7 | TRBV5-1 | CASSTPGSLYF
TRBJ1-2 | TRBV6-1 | CASSDHRQGGYGYTF
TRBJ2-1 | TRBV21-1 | CASSNPTGEAHFEQFF
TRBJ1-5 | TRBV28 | CASRQFDQPQHF